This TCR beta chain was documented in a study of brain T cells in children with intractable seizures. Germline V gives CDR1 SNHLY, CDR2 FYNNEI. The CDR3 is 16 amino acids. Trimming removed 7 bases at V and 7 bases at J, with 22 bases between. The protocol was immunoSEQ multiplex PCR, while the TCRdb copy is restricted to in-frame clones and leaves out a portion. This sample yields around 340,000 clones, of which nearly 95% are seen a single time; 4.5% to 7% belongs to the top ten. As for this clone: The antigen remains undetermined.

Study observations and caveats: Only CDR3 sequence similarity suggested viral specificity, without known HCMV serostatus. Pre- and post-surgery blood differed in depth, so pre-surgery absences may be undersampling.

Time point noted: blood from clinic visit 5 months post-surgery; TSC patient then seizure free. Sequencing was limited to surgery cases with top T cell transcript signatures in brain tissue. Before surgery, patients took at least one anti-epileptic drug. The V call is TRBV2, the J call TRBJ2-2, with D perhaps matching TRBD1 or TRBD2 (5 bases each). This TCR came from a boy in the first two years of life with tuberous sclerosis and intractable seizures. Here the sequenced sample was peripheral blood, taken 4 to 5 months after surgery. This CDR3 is CASNRQRGYQGGELFF. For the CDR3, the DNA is TGTGCCAGCAATCGTCAACGGGGTTACCAGGGCGGGGAGCTGTTTTTT. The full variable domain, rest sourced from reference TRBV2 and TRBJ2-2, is EPEVTQTPSHQVTQMGQEVILRCVPISNHLYFYWYRQILGQKVEFLVSFYNNEISEKSEIFDDQFSVERPDGSNFTLKIRSTKLEDSAMYFCASNRQRGYQGGELFFGEGSRLTVL.